The rows below give T cell receptor beta chains drawn from one sample of a study of blood T cell repertoires in COVID-19. Some clones are missing from TCRdb's copy, which holds only in-frame ones; the method was immunoSEQ multiplex PCR. The sample consists of around 210,000 clones, roughly 80% of them appearing once. Source material: peripheral blood. Source of these receptors: a woman older than 75 with COVID-19, enrolled during active disease. The CDR3 runs from the conserved cysteine through the conserved F or W. Fields, in order: J gene, V gene, CDR3 length, clone size, D gene, CDR3 DNA, CDR3 protein. D genes are given only for firm matches. A clone size is listed for some rows: how often the clone was seen (once, few, many), or a class if it is expanded.

J: TRBJ1-1; V: TRBV25-1; length: 11; size: NA; D: NA; DNA: TGTGCCAGCAGTGACAGGGGTAAAGCTTTCTTT; CDR3: CASSDRGKAFF
J: TRBJ1-6; V: TRBV4-1; length: 16; size: NA; D: NA; DNA: TGCGCCAGCAGCCAAGAGAGCATAATTTATAATTCACCCCTCCACTTT; CDR3: CASSQESIIYNSPLHF
J: TRBJ1-1; V: TRBV5-1; length: 13; size: few; D: TRBD1; DNA: TGCGCCAGCAGCTTGGTGGGGACAGGGGTTTTTTTCTTT; CDR3: CASSLVGTGVFFF
J: TRBJ1-5; V: TRBV10-3; length: 14; size: NA; D: NA; DNA: TGTGCCATCAGTGTGGGGGCGGGCAATCAGCCCCAGCATTTT; CDR3: CAISVGAGNQPQHF
J: TRBJ1-1; V: TRBV18; length: 14; size: NA; D: NA; DNA: TGTGCCAGCTCACCGCTGTACGAGGGGGCTGAAGCTTTCTTT; CDR3: CASSPLYEGAEAFF
J: TRBJ2-1; V: TRBV29-1; length: 16; size: NA; D: NA; DNA: TGCAGCCTCACCCTCACGGGCAGGGGAGGGTACAATGAGCAGTTCTTC; CDR3: CSLTLTGRGGYNEQFF
J: TRBJ2-5; V: TRBV7-2; length: 15; size: NA; D: TRBD2; DNA: TGTGCCAGCAGCCTCCCAGGAGCGGGGAAAGAGACCCAGTACTTC; CDR3: CASSLPGAGKETQYF
J: TRBJ1-3; V: TRBV29-1; length: 13; size: NA; D: TRBD1; DNA: TGCAGCGTTGGACAGGGGCTAGGAAACACCATATATTTT; CDR3: CSVGQGLGNTIYF
J: TRBJ2-7; V: TRBV21-1; length: 13; size: NA; D: NA; DNA: TGTGCCAGCAGTCCAGGGGGCAGGTACGAGCAGTACTTC; CDR3: CASSPGGRYEQYF
J: TRBJ1-3; V: TRBV28; length: 16; size: few; D: TRBD1; DNA: TGTGCCAGCAGTTGGACAGGGCCATCCTCTGGAAACACCATATATTTT; CDR3: CASSWTGPSSGNTIYF
J: TRBJ2-5; V: TRBV12-3/TRBV12-4; length: 13; size: NA; D: TRBD2; DNA: TGTGCCAGCAGTCTAGCGGGGGGAGAGACCCAGTACTTC; CDR3: CASSLAGGETQYF
J: TRBJ1-6; V: TRBV5-6; length: 13; size: NA; D: TRBD1; DNA: TGTGCCAGCAGGTGGACAGGGTACTCACCCCTCCACTTT; CDR3: CASRWTGYSPLHF
J: TRBJ1-1; V: TRBV18; length: 15; size: NA; D: NA; DNA: TGTGCCAGCTCACGCACACAGGGATCGAACACTGAAGCTTTCTTT; CDR3: CASSRTQGSNTEAFF
J: TRBJ2-3; V: TRBV20-1; length: 11; size: NA; D: NA; DNA: TGCAGTGCTACACAGGGAAATACGCAGTATTTT; CDR3: CSATQGNTQYF